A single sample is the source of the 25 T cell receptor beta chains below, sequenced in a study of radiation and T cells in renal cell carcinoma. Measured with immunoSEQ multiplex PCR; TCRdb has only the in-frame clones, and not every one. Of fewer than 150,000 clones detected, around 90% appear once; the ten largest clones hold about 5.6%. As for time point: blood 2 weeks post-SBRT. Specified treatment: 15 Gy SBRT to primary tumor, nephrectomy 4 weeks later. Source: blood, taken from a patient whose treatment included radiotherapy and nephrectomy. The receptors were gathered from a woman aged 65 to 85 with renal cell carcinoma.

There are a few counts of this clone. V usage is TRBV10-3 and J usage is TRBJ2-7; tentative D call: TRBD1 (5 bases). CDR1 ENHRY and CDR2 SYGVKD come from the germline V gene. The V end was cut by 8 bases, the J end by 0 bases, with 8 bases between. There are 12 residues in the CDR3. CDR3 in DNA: TGTGCCATCCGACAGAGCTCCTACGAGCAGTACTTC. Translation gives CAIRQSSYEQYF.

This chain's CDR3 is CASSLAPGGQNIQYF. In DNA form, the CDR3 reads TGTGCCAGCAGCTTAGCACCGGGGGGGCAAAACATTCAGTACTTC. The V call is TRBV13, the J call TRBJ2-4; 8 bases match TRBD2. Trimming cost V 1 base and J 5 bases; bases outside gene matches: 4. Looked up from germline, CDR1 is PRHDT and CDR2 is FYEKMQ (reference sequence). The CDR3 extends over 15 amino acids.

CDR3 residues: CASSAGTVETQYF. The CDR3 region has the DNA TGTGCCAGTAGTGCCGGGACAGTCGAGACCCAGTACTTC. The V and J genes are TRBV19 and TRBJ2-5, with TRBD1 identical over 7 bases. The V gene's germline CDR1 is LNHDA and CDR2 SQIVND (reference sequence). CDR3 size: 13 residues. V dropped 5 bases and J dropped 5; count of bases not matched to a gene: 5.

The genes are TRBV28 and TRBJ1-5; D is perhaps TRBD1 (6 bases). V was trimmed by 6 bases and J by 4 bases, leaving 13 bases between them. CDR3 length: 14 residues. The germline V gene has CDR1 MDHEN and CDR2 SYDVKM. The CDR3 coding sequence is TGTGCCAGCAGGCTACAGGGTAAGAATCAGCCCCAGCATTTT. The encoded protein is CASRLQGKNQPQHF.

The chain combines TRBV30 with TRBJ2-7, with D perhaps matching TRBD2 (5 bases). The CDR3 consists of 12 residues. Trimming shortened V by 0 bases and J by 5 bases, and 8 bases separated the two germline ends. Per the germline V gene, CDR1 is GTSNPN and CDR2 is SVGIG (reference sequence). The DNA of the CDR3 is TGTGCCTGGAGTGTACCGAGGGACGAGCAGTACTTC. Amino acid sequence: CAWSVPRDEQYF.

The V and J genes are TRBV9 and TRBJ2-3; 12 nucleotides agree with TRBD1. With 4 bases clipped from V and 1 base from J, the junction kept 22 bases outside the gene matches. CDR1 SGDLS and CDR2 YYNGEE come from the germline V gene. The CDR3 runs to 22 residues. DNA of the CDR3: TGTGCCAGCAGCACTCCCCTCGGGGGGACAGGGGGCGAGAAGTGGGGCACAGATACGCAGTATTTT. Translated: CASSTPLGGTGGEKWGTDTQYF.

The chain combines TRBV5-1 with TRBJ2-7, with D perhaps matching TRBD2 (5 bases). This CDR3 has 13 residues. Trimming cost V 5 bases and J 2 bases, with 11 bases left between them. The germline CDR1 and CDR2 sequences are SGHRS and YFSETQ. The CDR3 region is CASSGGPPYEQYF. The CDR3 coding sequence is TGCGCCAGCAGTGGCGGGCCCCCCTACGAGCAGTACTTC.

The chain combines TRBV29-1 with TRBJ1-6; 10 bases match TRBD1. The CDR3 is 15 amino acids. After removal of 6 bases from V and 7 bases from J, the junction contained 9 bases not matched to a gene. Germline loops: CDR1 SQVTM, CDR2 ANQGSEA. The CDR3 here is CSVTTGGLENSPLHF. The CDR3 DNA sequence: TGCAGCGTCACGACAGGGGGCCTAGAGAATTCACCCCTCCACTTT.

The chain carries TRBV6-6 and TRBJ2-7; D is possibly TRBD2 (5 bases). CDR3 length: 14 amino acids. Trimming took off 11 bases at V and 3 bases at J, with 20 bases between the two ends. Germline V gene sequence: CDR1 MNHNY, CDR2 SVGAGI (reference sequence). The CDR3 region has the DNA TGTGCCCGACAACCTCGAGAGGGCGGCTACGAGCAGTACTTC. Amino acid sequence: CARQPREGGYEQYF.

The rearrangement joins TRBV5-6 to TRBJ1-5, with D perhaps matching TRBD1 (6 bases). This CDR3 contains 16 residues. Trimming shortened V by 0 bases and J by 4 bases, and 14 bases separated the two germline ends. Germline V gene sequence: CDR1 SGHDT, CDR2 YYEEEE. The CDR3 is CASSLAQGTDNQPQHF. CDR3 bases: TGTGCCAGCAGCTTGGCCCAGGGGACGGATAATCAGCCCCAGCATTTT.

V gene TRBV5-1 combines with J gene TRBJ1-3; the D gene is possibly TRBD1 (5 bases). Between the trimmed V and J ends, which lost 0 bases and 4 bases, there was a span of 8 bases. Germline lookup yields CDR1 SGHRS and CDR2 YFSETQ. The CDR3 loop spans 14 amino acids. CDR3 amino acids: CASSLVGDGNTIYF. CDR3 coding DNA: TGCGCCAGCAGCTTGGTAGGGGACGGAAACACCATATATTTT. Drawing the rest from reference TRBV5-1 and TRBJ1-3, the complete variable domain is KAGVTQTPRYLIKTRGQQVTLSCSPISGHRSVSWYQQTPGQGLQFLFEYFSETQRNKGNFPGRFSGRQFSNSRSEMNVSTLELGDSALYLCASSLVGDGNTIYFGEGSWLTVV.

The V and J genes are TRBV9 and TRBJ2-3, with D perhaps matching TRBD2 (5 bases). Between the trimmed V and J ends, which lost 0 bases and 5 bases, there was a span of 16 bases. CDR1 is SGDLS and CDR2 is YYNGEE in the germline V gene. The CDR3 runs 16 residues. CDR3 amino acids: CASSVESSALKDTQYF. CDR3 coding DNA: TGTGCCAGCAGCGTAGAGAGTAGCGCCTTGAAAGATACGCAGTATTTT.

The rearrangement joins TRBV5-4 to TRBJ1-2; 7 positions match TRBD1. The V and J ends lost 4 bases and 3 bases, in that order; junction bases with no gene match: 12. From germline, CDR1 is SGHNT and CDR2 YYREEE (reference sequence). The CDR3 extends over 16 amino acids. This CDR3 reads CASSAAGSRGYYGYTF. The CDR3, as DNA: TGTGCCAGCAGCGCCGCGGGATCCAGGGGGTACTATGGCTACACCTTC.

The CDR3, as DNA: TGTGCCAGCACTCCGGGACAGGAGGGCGGGGAGCAGTACTTC. As protein: CASTPGQEGGEQYF. The rearrangement links TRBV5-4 to TRBJ2-7; TRBD1 agrees at 8 bases. Germline CDR1 and CDR2: SGHNT and YYREEE (reference sequence). Germline trimming cut 6 bases from V and 7 bases from J; bases unmatched to any gene: 12. CDR3 size: 14 residues.

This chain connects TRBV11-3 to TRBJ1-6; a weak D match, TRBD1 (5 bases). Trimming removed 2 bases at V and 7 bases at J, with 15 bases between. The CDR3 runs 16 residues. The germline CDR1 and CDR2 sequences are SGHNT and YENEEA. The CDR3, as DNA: TGTGCCAGCAGCTTACAGGGTCTTGTGGGGAATTCACCCCTCCACTTT. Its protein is CASSLQGLVGNSPLHF.

CDR3 residues: CASSVLAAQETQYF. CDR3 DNA sequence: TGTGCCAGCAGCGTGTTGGCGGCCCAAGAGACCCAGTACTTC. V usage is TRBV9 and J usage is TRBJ2-5, with D unclear. Deletions cut 2 bases from V and 1 base from J, with 9 bases between. The germline V gene encodes CDR1 SGDLS and CDR2 YYNGEE. The CDR3 loop spans 14 amino acids.

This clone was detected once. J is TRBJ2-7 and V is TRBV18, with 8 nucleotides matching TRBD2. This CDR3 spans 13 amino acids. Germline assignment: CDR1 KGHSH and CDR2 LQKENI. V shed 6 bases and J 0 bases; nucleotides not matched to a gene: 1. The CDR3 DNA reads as TGTGCCAGCTCGCGGGGGGACTCCTACGAGCAGTACTTC. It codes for CASSRGDSYEQYF.

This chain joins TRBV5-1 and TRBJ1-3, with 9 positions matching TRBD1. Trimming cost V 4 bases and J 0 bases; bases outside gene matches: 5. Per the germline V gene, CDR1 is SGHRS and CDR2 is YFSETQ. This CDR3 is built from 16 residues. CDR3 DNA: TGCGCCAGCAGCACAGAGACAGGGGGCTCTGGAAACACCATATATTTT. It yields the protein CASSTETGGSGNTIYF.

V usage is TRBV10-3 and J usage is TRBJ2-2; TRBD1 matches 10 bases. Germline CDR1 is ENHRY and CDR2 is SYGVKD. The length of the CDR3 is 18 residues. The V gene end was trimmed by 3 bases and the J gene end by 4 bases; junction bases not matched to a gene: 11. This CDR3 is CAISDGQGVFASTGELFF. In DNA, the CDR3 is TGTGCCATCAGTGATGGACAGGGGGTTTTCGCGAGCACCGGGGAGCTGTTTTTT.

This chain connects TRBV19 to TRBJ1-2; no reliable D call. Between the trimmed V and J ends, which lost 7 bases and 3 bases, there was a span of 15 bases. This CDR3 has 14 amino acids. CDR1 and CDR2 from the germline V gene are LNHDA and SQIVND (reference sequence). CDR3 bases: TGTGCCAGTACCCTAATATCAGGAGACTATGGCTACACCTTC. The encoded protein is CASTLISGDYGYTF.

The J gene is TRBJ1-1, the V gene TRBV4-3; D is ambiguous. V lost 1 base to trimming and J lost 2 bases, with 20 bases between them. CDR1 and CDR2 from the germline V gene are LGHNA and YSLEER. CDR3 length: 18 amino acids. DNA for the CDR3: TGCGCCAGCAGCCAAGGACCGGGCCGCGGGCAGCAAAACACTGAAGCTTTCTTT. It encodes CASSQGPGRGQQNTEAFF.

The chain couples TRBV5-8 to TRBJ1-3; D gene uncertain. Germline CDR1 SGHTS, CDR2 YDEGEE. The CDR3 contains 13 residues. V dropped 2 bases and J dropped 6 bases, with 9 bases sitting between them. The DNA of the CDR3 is TGTGCCAGCAGCTTAGGTAAAGTAAACACCATATATTTT. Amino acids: CASSLGKVNTIYF.

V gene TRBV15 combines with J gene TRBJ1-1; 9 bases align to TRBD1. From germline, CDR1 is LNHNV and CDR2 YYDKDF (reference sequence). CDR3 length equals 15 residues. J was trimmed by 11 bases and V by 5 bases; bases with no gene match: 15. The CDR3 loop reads CATSSLHGQGRPAFF. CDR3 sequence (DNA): TGTGCCACCAGCTCTCTGCATGGACAGGGGCGTCCGGCTTTCTTT.

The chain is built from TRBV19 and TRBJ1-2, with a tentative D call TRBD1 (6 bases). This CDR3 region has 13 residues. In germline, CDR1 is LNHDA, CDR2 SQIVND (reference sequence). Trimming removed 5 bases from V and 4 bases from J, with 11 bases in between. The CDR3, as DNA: TGTGCCAGTAGTCCAACAGGGATCTATGGCTACACCTTC. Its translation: CASSPTGIYGYTF.

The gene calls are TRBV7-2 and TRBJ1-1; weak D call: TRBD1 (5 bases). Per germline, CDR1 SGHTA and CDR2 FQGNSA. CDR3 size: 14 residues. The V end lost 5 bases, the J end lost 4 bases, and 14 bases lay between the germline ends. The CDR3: CASSLKTVTTEAFF. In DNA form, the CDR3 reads TGTGCCAGCAGCCTCAAGACAGTAACCACTGAAGCTTTCTTT. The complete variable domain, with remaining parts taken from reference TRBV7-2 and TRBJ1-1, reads GAGVSQSPSNKVTEKGKDVELRCDPISGHTALYWYRQSLGQGLEFLIYFQGNSAPDKSGLPSDRFSAERTGGSVSTLTIQRTQQEDSAVYLCASSLKTVTTEAFFGQGTRLTVV.